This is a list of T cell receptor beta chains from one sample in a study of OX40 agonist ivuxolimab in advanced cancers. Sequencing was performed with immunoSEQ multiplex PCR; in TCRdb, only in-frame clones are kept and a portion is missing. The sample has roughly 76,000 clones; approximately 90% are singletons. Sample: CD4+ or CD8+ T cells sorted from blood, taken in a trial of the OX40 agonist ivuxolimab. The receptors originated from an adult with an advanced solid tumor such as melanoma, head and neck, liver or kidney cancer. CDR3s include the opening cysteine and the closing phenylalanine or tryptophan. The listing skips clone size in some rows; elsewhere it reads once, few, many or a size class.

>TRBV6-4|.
CASSARQGYNEQFF
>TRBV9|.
CASSVGAGAGGNTIYF
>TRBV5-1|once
CASSLDHGEETQYF
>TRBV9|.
CASSVVGLAGGTNEQFF
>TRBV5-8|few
CASSNTDSNQPQHF
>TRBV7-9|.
CASSSQRGPTTFGTQYF
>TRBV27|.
CASSAVNQETQYF
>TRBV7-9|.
CASSSSGGYGYTF
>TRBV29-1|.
CSVARTIGANVLTF
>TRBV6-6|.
CASSSRGGDSPQHF
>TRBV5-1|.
CASSLAPAGGINQETQYF
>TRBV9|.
CASSRDIVTEAFF
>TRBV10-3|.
CAISADRGRGYTF
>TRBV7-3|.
CASSLIGGPTGEQYF
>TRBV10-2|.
CASSESGHNGETQYF
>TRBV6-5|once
CASSLGQGAANEKLFF
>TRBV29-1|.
CSVVEGMDEQYF
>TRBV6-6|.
CASSTPGGGNTIYF
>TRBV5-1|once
CASSLGETLAPYEQYF
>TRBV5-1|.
CASSPRGARSGNTIYF
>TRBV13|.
CASSSPASTGELFF
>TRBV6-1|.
CASYERLAGPYEQYF
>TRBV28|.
CASSFLRGYSNQPQHF
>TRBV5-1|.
CASSLGPGSYNEQFF
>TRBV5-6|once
CASSGGQSSTDTQYF
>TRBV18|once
CASSPVGTGGRSNQPQHF
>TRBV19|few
CASSIGVAGAYEQYF
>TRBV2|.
CASKRDSGGPYEQYF
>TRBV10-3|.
CAISDQLLSGNTIYF
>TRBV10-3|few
CAISEPTYGEWAFF
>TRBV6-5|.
CASSPPDEKTQYF
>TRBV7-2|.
CASSLRGQGGQPQHF
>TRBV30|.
CAWGKAGVETQYF
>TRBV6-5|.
CASSYSVGNQPQHF
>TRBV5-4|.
CASSPGLAGYSYNEQFF
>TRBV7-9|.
CASSSGTVGNQPQHF
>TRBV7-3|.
CASSSGQSGEQFF
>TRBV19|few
CASTTGGGVKAFF
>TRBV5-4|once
CASSLGGSTDTQYF
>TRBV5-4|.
CASSLAGATYEQYF
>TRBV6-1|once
CASRGEGMVATQYF
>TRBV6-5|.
CASSYGGGQETQYF
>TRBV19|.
CASSLRGTEAFF
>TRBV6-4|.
CASSASGQGEAFF
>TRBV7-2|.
CASSRQLYEQYF
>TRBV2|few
CASSEADQQFF
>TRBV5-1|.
CASSLVASGYPNTGELFF
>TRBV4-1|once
CASSQGTGWDTGELFF
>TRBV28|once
CATGQGEREQFF
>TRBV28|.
CASSLKGRDSLF
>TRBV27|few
CAFYGYTF
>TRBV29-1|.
CSPLGQQVPYEQYF
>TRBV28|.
CASRRQGGTQYF
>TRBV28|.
CASTPRAGQPQHF
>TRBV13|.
CASSLEGRYNEQFF
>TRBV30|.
CAWSGQGSGAEAFF
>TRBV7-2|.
CASSLSTAGANVLTF
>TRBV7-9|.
CASSWTTEAFF
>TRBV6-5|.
CASSWTSGGSYNEQFF
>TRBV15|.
CATSREYQSAYEQYF